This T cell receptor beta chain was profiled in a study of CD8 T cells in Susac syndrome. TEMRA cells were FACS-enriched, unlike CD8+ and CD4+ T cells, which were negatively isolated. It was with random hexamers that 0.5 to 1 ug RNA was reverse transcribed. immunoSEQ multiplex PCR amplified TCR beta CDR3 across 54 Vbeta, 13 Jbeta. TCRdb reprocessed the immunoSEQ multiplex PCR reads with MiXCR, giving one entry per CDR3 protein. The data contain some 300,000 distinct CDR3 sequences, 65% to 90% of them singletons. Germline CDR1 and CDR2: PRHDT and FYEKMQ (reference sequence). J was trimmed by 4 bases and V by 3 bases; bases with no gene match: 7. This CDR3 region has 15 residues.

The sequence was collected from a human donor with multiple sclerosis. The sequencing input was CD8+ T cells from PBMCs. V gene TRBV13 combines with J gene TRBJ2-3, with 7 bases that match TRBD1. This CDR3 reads CASSFTWDSADTQYF. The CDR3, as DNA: TGTGCCAGCAGCTTCACCTGGGACAGCGCAGATACGCAGTATTTT.